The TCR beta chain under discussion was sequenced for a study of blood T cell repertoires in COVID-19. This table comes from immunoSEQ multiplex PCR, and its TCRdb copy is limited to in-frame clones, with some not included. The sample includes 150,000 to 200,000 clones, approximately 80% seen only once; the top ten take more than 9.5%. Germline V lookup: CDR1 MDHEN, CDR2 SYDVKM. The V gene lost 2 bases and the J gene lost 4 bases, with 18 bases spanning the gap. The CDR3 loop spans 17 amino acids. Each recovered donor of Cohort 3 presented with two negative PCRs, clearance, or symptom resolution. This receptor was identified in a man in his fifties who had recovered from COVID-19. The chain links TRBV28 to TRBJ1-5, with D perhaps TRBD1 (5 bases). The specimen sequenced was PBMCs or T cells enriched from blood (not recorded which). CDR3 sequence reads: CASSLMGWQGGNQPQHF. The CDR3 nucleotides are TGTGCCAGCAGTTTAATGGGGTGGCAGGGAGGAAATCAGCCCCAGCATTTT.